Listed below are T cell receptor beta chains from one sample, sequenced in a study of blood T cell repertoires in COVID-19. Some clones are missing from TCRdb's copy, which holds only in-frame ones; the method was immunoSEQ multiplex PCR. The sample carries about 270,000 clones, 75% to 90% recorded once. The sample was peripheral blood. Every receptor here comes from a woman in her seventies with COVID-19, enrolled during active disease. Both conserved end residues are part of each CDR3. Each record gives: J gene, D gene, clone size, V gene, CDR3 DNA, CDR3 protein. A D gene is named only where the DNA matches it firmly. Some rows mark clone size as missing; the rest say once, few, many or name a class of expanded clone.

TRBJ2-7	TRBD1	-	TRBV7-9	TGTGCCAGCAGCCCCCCGGACAGGGTAGCCTACGAGCAGTACTTC	CASSPPDRVAYEQYF
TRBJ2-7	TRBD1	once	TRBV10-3	TGTGCCATCAGTAAGACAGGGCCAATCTACGAGCAGTACTTC	CAISKTGPIYEQYF
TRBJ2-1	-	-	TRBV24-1	TGTGCCACCAGTGATCCCGGGACTGAGTCCTACAATGAGCAGTTCTTC	CATSDPGTESYNEQFF
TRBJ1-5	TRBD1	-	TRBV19	TGTGCCAGTATGGACAGGGCGTATAGCAATCAGCCCCAGCATTTT	CASMDRAYSNQPQHF
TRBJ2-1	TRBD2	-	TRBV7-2	TGTGCCAGCAGCACCCCGGGACTAGCGGGGGCGGGGAAGTTCTTC	CASSTPGLAGAGKFF
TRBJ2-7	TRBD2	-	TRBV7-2	TGTGCCAGCAGCTACCGGACTAGCGGGGGGGCCATCTACGAGCAGTACTTC	CASSYRTSGGAIYEQYF
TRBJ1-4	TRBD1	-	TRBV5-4	TGTGCCAGCAGCTTGCAGGGGGCAGCTAATGAAAAACTGTTTTTT	CASSLQGAANEKLFF
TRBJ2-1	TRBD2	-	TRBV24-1	TGTGCCACCAGTGATCCGGGGGGGGCCGCGTACAATGAGCAGTTCTTC	CATSDPGGAAYNEQFF
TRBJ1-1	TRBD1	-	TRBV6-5	TGTGCCAGCAGTCTTCCGGGACAGGGAGTTGAAGCTTTCTTT	CASSLPGQGVEAFF
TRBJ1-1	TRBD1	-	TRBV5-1	TGCGCCAGCAGGGCGACAGGGGGGGCTGAAGCTTTCTTT	CASRATGGAEAFF
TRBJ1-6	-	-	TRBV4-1	TGCGCCAGCAGCCAACGGGGGGAGTCCTCACCCCTCCACTTT	CASSQRGESSPLHF
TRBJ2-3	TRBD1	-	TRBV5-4	TGTGCCAGCAGCTCTCGGACAGGGACAGATACGCAGTATTTT	CASSSRTGTDTQYF
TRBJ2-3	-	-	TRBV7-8	TGTGCCAGCAGACCACGGGGGAACACAGATACGCAGTATTTT	CASRPRGNTDTQYF
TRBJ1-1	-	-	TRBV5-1	TGCGCCAGCAGCCCCGGACACGGAATAGACACTGAAGCTTTCTTT	CASSPGHGIDTEAFF
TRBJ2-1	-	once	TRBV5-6	TGTGCCAGCAGCTGGACGGGAGTCGATGAGCAGTTCTTC	CASSWTGVDEQFF
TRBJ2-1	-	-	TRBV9	TGTGCCAGCAGTCCATCTAACAATGAGCAGTTCTTC	CASSPSNNEQFF
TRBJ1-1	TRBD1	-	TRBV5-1	TGCGCCAGCAGCCAGGGGGCAGGGAACACTGAAGCTTTCTTT	CASSQGAGNTEAFF
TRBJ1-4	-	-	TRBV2	TGTGCCAGCAGTGGGCAGGGCGGAGAAAAACTGTTTTTT	CASSGQGGEKLFF
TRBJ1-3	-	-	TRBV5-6	TGTGCCAGCAGCTTGGGAATAGGGGAAGGTCCTGGAAACACCATATATTTT	CASSLGIGEGPGNTIYF
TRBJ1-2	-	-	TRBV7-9	TGTGCCAGCAGCTTAGGCGAAACCGATGGCTACACCTTC	CASSLGETDGYTF
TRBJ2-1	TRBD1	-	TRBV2	TGTGCCAGCAGCCTATCCGGGACAGGGGGAAGTGAGCAGTTCTTC	CASSLSGTGGSEQFF
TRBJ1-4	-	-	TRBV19	TGTGCCAGTAGTATGGGGGGTGCAGGGTCTAATGAAAAACTGTTTTTT	CASSMGGAGSNEKLFF
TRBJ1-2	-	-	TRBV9	TGTGCCAGCAGCGTGAGCGGGGGTTTGCGCTATGGCTACACCTTC	CASSVSGGLRYGYTF
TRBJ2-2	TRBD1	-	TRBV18	TGTGCCAGCTCACCTAACAGGGGTACCGGGGAGCTGTTTTTT	CASSPNRGTGELFF
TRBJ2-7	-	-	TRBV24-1	TGTGCCACCAGTGATTTTTCAGGGCAGTACTTC	CATSDFSGQYF
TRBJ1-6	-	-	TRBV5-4	TGTGCCAGCAGCTTGGATGTATGGGGCTCACCCCTCCACTTT	CASSLDVWGSPLHF
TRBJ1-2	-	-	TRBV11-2	TGTGCCAGCAGCTTAGGGACTCACGTCGGCTACACCTTC	CASSLGTHVGYTF
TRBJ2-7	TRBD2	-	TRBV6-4	TGTGCCAGCAGTGACCCTGTCGGGGGGGTCTCCTACGAGCAGTACTTC	CASSDPVGGVSYEQYF
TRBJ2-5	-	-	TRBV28	TGTGCCAGCAGTTTTAGTACAGGGTTAATGGAGACCCAGTACTTC	CASSFSTGLMETQYF
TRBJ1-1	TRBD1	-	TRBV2	TGTGCCAGCAGGGGGACAGGGGGCACTGAAGCTTTCTTT	CASRGTGGTEAFF
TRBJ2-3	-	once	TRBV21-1	TGTGCCAGCGCTCCGGGGGGACACGACACAGATACGCAGTATTTT	CASAPGGHDTDTQYF
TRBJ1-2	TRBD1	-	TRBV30	TGTGCCTGGAGCATACAGGGGGCAGGTTACTATGGCTACACCTTC	CAWSIQGAGYYGYTF